This T cell receptor (beta chain) was profiled in a study of blood T cell repertoires in COVID-19. About the research overall: Samples came from the United States, Italy and Spain, spanning acute and convalescent COVID-19. PBMCs, B-cell-depleted T cells, or T cells were the source of the cDNA or gDNA that made up the material.

CDR1 MNHEY and CDR2 SVGAGI come from the germline V gene. Deletions cut 3 bases from V and 2 bases from J, with 16 bases between. The CDR3 length is 16 residues. In the study's own analysis: It was from reference gene primer amplification that nucleated cell counts were estimated. Assay used: immunoSEQ multiplex PCR; TCRdb lists only in-frame clones, some missing. The V and J calls and the clone size are those of that table, but D and trimming were determined from the DNA. Of more than 110,000 clones detected, roughly 80% appear once; the ten largest clones hold over 7%. The receptor was derived from a human donor in a cohort sampled during active COVID-19. The sample consisted of peripheral blood. V usage is TRBV6-5 and J usage is TRBJ1-1; D possibly corresponds to TRBD1 (6 bases). As DNA, the CDR3 is TGTGCCAGCAGTTATGTTTTTTGGACAGATAACACTGAAGCTTTCTTT. Amino acid sequence: CASSYVFWTDNTEAFF.